The rows below give T cell receptor beta chains drawn from one sample of a study of identical twins. TCRdb reprocessed the 5' RACE reads via MiXCR and lists one record per CDR3 protein. Here the sample spans over 250,000 distinct CDR3 sequences, nearly 9.5% being singletons. The same sample was also used in a study of yellow fever vaccine responses in identical twins.

The specimen sequenced was CD8+ T cells sorted from blood. These receptors were collected from a woman aged 18-35 years in good health. Both conserved end residues are part of each CDR3. A D gene is named only where the DNA matches it firmly. A clone size is listed for some rows: how often the clone was seen (once, few, many), or a class if it is expanded.

>NA|NA|TRBV6-1|TRBJ2-1
CASSPSQGSEQFF
TGTGCCAGCAGCCCCTCGCAGGGTTCTGAGCAGTTCTTC
>few|NA|TRBV27|TRBJ2-1
CASSFEVSSYNEQFF
TGTGCCAGCAGTTTCGAAGTGAGCTCCTACAATGAGCAGTTCTTC
>few|TRBD1|TRBV6-1|TRBJ2-7
CASRQSLGQGVYEQYF
TGTGCCAGCAGACAATCGCTTGGACAGGGGGTGTACGAGCAGTACTTC
>few|NA|TRBV5-6|TRBJ2-1
CASSLAGISSYNEQFF
TGTGCCAGCAGCTTGGCCGGGATAAGCTCCTACAATGAGCAGTTCTTC
>few|NA|TRBV18|TRBJ1-2
CASSFDSGNGYTF
TGTGCCAGCTCATTCGACAGTGGGAATGGCTACACCTTC
>NA|NA|TRBV6-1|TRBJ1-4
CASSLTRTTGLGEKLFF
TGTGCCAGCAGCCTAACCCGAACGACAGGCTTGGGTGAAAAACTGTTTTTT
>many|TRBD2|TRBV4-3|TRBJ2-1
CASSQVLAGVSYNEQFF
TGCGCCAGCAGCCAAGTACTAGCGGGAGTTTCCTACAATGAGCAGTTCTTC
>NA|TRBD1|TRBV6-5|TRBJ2-7
CASSFSSGTAYEQYF
TGTGCCAGCAGTTTTTCCTCCGGGACAGCCTACGAGCAGTACTTC
>NA|TRBD1|TRBV18|TRBJ2-5
CASQRTGGQETQYF
TGTGCCAGCCAACGGACAGGGGGGCAAGAGACCCAGTACTTC
>many|TRBD2|TRBV29-1|TRBJ2-1
CSVVGLAGSSYNEQFF
TGCAGCGTAGTGGGACTAGCGGGGAGCTCCTACAATGAGCAGTTCTTC
>few|TRBD2|TRBV29-1|TRBJ2-1
CSVAGLAGNYNEQFF
TGCAGCGTCGCTGGACTAGCGGGAAACTACAATGAGCAGTTCTTC
>NA|NA|TRBV28|TRBJ2-1
CASSSRASYNEQFF
TGTGCCAGCAGTTCCAGGGCCTCTTACAATGAGCAGTTCTTC
>few|NA|TRBV5-1|TRBJ2-5
CASSLARGGETQYF
TGCGCCAGCAGCTTGGCCCGGGGTGGAGAGACCCAGTACTTC
>many|TRBD1|TRBV6-4|TRBJ1-5
CASSDSQGNQPQHF
TGTGCCAGCAGTGACTCACAGGGGAATCAGCCCCAGCATTTT
>many|NA|TRBV29-1|TRBJ2-5
CSVEAETQYF
TGCAGCGTTGAGGCGGAGACCCAGTACTTC
>NA|NA|TRBV4-3|TRBJ1-1
CASTLDGAGSTEAFF
TGCGCCAGCACACTAGACGGGGCGGGTAGCACTGAAGCTTTCTTT
>few|TRBD2|TRBV7-2|TRBJ2-5
CASSPRLAGEKETQYF
TGTGCCAGCAGCCCCCGACTAGCGGGAGAAAAAGAGACCCAGTACTTC
>NA|NA|TRBV10-3|TRBJ2-7
CAISESYGIQTESYEQYF
TGTGCCATCAGTGAGTCTTATGGGATTCAGACCGAATCCTACGAGCAGTACTTC